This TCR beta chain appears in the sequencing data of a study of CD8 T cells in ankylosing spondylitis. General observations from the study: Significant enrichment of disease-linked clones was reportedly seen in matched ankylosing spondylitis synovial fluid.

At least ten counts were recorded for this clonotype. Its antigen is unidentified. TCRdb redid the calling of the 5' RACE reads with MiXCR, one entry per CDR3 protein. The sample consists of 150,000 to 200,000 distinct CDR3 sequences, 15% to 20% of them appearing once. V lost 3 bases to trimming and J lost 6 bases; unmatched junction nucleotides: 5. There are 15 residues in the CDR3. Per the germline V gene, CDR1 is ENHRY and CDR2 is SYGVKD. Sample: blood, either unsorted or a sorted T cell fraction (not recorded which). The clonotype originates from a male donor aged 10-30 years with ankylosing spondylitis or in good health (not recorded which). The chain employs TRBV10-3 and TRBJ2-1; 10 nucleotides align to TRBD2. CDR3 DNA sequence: TGTGCCATCAGTGATACGGCTAGCGGGAGCAATGAGCAGTTCTTC. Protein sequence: CAISDTASGSNEQFF.